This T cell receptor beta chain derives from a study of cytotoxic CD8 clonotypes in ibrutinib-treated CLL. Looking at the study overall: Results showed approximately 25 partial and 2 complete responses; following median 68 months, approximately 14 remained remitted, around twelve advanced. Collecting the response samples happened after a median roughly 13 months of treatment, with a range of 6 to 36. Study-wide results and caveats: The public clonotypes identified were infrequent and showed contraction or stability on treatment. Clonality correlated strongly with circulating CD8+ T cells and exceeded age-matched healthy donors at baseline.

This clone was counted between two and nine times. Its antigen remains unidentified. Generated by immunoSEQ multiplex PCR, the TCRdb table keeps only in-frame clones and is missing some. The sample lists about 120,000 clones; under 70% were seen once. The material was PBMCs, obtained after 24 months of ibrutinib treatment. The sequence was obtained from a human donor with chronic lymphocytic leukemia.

The CDR3 sequence: CASSVARGLYNEQFF. CDR3 bases: TGTGCCAGCAGCGTAGCCCGGGGGTTATACAATGAGCAGTTCTTC. The chain uses TRBV9 and TRBJ2-1; the D gene is possibly TRBD2 (6 bases). The CDR3 sequence is 15 residues long. Germline CDR1 and CDR2: SGDLS and YYNGEE. V was shortened by 0 bases and J by 4 bases, with 11 bases between the two germline ends.